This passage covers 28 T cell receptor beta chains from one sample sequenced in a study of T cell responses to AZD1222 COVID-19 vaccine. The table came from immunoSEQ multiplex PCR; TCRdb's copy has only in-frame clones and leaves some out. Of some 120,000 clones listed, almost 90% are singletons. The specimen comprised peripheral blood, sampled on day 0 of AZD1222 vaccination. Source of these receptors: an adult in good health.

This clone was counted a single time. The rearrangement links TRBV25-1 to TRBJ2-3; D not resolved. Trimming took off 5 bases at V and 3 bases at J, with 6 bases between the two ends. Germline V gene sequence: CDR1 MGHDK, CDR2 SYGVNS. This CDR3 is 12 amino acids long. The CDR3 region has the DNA TGTGCCAGCAGTTGGGGAACAGATACGCAGTATTTT. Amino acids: CASSWGTDTQYF. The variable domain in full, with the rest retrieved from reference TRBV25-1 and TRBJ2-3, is EADIYQTPRYLVIGTGKKITLECSQTMGHDKMYWYQQDPGMELHLIHYSYGVNSTEKGDLSSESTVSRIRTEHFPLTLESARPSHTSQYLCASSWGTDTQYFGPGTRLTVL.

CDR3 protein: CASSYDGDRATDTQYF. The DNA of the CDR3 is TGTGCCAGCAGTTACGATGGAGACAGGGCCACAGATACGCAGTATTTT. The chain joins TRBV6-5 to TRBJ2-3; 7 nucleotides align to TRBD1. V lost 2 bases, J lost 2 bases, and 7 bases stayed unmatched. The CDR3 extends over 16 amino acids. Germline values: CDR1 MNHEY, CDR2 SVGAGI.

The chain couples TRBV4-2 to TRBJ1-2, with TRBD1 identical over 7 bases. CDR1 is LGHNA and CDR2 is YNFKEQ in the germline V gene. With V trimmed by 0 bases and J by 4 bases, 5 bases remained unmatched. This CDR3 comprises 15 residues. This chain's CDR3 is CASSQESDRAYGYTF. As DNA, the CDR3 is TGTGCCAGCAGCCAAGAATCTGACAGGGCCTATGGCTACACCTTC.

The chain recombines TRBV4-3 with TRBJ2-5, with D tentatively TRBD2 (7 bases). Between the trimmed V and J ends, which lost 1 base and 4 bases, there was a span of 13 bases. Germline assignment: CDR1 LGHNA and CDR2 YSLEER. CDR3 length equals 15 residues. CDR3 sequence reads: CASSQVWEGGETQYF. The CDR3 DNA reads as TGCGCCAGCAGCCAAGTTTGGGAGGGGGGAGAGACCCAGTACTTC.

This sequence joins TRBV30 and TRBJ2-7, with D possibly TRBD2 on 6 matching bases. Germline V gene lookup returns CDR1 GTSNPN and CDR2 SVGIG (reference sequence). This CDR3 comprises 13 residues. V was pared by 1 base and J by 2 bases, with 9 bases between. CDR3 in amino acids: CAWSGGLAYEQYF. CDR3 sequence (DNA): TGTGCCTGGAGTGGGGGACTCGCCTACGAGCAGTACTTC.

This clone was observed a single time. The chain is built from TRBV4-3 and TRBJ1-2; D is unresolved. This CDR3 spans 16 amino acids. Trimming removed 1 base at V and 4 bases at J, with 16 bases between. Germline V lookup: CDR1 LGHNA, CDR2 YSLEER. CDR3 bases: TGCGCCAGCAGCCAAGGCGGTACTTCGGGGATCTATGGCTACACCTTC. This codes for CASSQGGTSGIYGYTF.

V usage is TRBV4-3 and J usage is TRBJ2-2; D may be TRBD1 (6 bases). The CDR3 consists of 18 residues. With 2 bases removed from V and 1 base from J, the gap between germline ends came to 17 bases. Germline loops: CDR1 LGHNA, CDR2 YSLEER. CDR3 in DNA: TGCGCCAGCAGCCAATTGACTGGGGGCTGGGAGAACACCGGGGAGCTGTTTTTT. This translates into CASSQLTGGWENTGELFF.

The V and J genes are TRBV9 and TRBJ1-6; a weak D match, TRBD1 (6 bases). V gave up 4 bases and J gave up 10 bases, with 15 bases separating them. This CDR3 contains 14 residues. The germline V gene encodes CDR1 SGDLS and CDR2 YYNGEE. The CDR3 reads CASSRTDRGSPLHF. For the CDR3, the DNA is TGTGCCAGCAGCCGGACAGATAGGGGATCACCCCTCCACTTT.

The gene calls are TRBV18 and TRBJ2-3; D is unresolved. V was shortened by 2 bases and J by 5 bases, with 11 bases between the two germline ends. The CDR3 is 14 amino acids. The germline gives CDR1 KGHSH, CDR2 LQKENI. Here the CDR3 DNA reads TGTGCCAGCTCACCAATGGGAAAAGGAGATACGCAGTATTTT. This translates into CASSPMGKGDTQYF.

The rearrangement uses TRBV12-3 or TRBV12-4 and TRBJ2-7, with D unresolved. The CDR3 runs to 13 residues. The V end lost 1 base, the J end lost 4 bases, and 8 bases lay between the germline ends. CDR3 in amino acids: CASSLGHRYEQYF. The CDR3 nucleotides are TGTGCCAGCAGTTTAGGACATAGGTACGAGCAGTACTTC.

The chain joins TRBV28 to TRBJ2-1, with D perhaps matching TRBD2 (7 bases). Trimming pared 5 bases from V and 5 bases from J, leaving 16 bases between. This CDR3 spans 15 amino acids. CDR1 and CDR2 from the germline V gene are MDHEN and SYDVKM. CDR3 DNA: TGTGCCAGCAGTGGACGGGGGGCCCCCAACAATGAGCAGTTCTTC. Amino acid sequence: CASSGRGAPNNEQFF.

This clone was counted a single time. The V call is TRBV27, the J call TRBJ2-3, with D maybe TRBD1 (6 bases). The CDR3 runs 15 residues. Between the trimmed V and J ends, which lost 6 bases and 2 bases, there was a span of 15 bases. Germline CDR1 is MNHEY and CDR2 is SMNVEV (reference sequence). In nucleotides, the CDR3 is TGTGCCAGCAGATTCCGACAGGCACTCACAGATACGCAGTATTTT. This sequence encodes CASRFRQALTDTQYF.

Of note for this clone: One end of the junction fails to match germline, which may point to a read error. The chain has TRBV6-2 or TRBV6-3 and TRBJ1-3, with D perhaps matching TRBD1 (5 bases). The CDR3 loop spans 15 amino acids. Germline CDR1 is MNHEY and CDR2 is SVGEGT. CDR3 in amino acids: CASRPTGGSANTIYF. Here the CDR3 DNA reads TGTGCCAGCAGGCCTACAGGCGGTTCTGCAAACACCATATATTTT.

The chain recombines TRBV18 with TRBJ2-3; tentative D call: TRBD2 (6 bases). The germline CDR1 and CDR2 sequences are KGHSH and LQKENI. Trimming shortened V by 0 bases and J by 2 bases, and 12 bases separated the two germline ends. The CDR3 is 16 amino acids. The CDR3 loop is CASSPPTGTLTDTQYF. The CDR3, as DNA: TGTGCCAGCTCACCACCGACGGGGACTCTCACAGATACGCAGTATTTT.

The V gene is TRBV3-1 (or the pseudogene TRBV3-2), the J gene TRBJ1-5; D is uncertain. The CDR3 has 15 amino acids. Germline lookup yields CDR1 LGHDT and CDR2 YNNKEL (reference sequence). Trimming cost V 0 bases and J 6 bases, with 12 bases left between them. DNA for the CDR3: TGTGCCAGCAGCCAAGACACCTCGAATACTCAGCCCCAGCATTTT. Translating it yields CASSQDTSNTQPQHF.

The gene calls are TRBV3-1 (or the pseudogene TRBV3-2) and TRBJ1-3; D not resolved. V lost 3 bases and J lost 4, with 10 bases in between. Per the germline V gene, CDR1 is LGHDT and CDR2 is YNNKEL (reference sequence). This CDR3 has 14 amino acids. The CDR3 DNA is TGTGCCAGCAGCCAGTACCTTACCGGAAACACCATATATTTT. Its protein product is CASSQYLTGNTIYF.

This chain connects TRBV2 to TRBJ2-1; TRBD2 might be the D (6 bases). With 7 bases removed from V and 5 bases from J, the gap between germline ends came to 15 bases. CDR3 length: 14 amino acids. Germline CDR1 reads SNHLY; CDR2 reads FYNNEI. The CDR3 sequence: CASNSDGGHNEQFF. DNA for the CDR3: TGTGCCAGCAATTCGGACGGGGGACACAATGAGCAGTTCTTC. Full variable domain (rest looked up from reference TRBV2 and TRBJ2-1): EPEVTQTPSHQVTQMGQEVILRCVPISNHLYFYWYRQILGQKVEFLVSFYNNEISEKSEIFDDQFSVERPDGSNFTLKIRSTKLEDSAMYFCASNSDGGHNEQFFGPGTRLTVL.

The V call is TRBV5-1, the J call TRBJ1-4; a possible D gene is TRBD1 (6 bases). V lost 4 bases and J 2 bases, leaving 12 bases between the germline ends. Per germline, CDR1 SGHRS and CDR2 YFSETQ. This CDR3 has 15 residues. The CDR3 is CASSATGSTNEKLFF. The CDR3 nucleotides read TGCGCCAGCAGCGCCACAGGGTCGACTAATGAAAAACTGTTTTTT.

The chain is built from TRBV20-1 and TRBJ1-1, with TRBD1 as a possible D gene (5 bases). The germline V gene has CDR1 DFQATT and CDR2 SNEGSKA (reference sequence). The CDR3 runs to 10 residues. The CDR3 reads CSPDSTEAFF. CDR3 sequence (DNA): TGCAGCCCAGACAGCACTGAAGCTTTCTTT.

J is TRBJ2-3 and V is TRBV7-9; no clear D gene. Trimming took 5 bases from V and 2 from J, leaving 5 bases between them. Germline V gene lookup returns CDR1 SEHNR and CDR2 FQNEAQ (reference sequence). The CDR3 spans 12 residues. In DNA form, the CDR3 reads TGTGCCAGCAGCCCTTTCACAGATACGCAGTATTTT. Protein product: CASSPFTDTQYF.

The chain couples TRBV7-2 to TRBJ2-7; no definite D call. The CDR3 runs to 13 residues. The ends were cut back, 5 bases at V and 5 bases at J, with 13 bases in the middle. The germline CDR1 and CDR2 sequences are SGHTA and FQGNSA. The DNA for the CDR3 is TGTGCCAGCAGCCCCATGCTGGGAAACGAGCAGTACTTC. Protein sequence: CASSPMLGNEQYF.

The CDR3 sequence is CASSLTGAAGELFF. CDR3 nucleotides: TGTGCCAGCAGCTTGACAGGGGCAGCCGGGGAGCTGTTTTTT. The gene calls are TRBV5-4 and TRBJ2-2; TRBD1 agrees at 7 bases. The CDR3 runs to 14 residues. J lost 6 bases, V lost 1 base, and 3 bases had no gene match. Germline CDR1 and CDR2: SGHNT and YYREEE (reference sequence).

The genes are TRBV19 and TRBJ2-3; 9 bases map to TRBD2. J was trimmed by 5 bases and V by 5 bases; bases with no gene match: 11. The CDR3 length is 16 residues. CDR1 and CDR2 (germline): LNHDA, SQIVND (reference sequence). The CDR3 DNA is TGTGCCAGTAGTCCCAAAAGAGCGGGGGGAAGAGATACGCAGTATTTT. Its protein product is CASSPKRAGGRDTQYF.

CDR3 nucleotides: TGTGCCAGCAGTTACTCCAGCTCCTATAATTCACCCCTCCACTTT. Translation gives CASSYSSSYNSPLHF. This chain uses TRBV6-6 with TRBJ1-6; no reliable D call. The length of the CDR3 is 15 residues. The ends were cut back, 0 bases at V and 0 bases at J, with 3 bases in the middle. Germline V gene data show CDR1 as MNHNY and CDR2 as SVGAGI (reference sequence).

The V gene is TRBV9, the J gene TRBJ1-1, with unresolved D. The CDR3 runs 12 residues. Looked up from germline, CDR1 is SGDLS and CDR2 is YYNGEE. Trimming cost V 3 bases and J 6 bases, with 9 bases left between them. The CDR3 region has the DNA TGTGCCAGCAGCGACCAAGGGCCTGAAGCTTTCTTT. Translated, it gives CASSDQGPEAFF.

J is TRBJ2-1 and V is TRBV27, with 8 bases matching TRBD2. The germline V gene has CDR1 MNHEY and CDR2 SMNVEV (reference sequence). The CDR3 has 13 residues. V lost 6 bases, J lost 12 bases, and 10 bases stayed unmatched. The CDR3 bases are TGTGCCAGCAGGACCGGGACTAGTTTCTGGCAGTTCTTC. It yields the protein CASRTGTSFWQFF.

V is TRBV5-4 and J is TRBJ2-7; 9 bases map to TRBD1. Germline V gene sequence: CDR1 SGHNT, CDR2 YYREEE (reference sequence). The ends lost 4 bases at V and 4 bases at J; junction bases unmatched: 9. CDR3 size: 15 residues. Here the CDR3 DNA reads TGTGCCAGCAGCCCATCCGGGACAGGGAAATACGAGCAGTACTTC. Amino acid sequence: CASSPSGTGKYEQYF.

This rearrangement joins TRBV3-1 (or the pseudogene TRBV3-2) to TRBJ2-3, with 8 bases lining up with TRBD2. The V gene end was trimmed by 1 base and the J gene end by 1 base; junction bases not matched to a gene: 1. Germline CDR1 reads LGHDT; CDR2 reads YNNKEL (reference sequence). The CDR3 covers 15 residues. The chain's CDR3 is CASSQGTSRTDTQYF. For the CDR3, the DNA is TGTGCCAGCAGCCAAGGGACTAGCCGCACAGATACGCAGTATTTT.